These T cell receptor beta chains were read from a single sample in a study of T cells expressing NK-cell markers. TCRdb re-called the 5' RACE reads; one entry per CDR3 protein, DNA not given. The sample includes about 400,000 distinct CDR3 sequences. Sample: blood T cells: a sorted CD56 or NKG2C T cell subset, CD4+ or CD8+ T cells, or bulk PBMC T cells (not recorded which). The receptor set was obtained from a woman between 50 and 59 years old in good health. Each CDR3 is given with its conserved first and last residue. Fields, in order: V gene, J gene, CDR3 protein.

TRBV10-3	TRBJ2-7	CAISERVQGEGEQYF
TRBV24-1	TRBJ2-3	CATSVRESTDTQYF
TRBV21-1	TRBJ2-1	CASSKWQARLLGNEQFF
TRBV29-1	TRBJ1-4	CSAVTSDNEKMFF
TRBV29-1	TRBJ2-2	CSVYTPWGNTGELFF
TRBV7-6	TRBJ2-2	CASRIRGQTGELFF
TRBV20-1	TRBJ2-4	CSNQPGGTNIQYF
TRBV11-2	TRBJ2-1	CASSLAVGFNEQFF
TRBV11-2	TRBJ1-2	CASSLSGTGTYGYTF
TRBV10-1	TRBJ2-5	CASSGGLLETQYF
TRBV29-1	TRBJ1-1	CSVEPRPGGYTEAFF
TRBV5-1	TRBJ1-6	CASSLGTGMNSPLHF
TRBV20-1	TRBJ1-4	CSARGQGREKLFF
TRBV24-1	TRBJ2-6	CATGTGTGANVLTF
TRBV18	TRBJ2-2	CASSTIPQGANTGELFF
TRBV5-1	TRBJ1-6	CASSLRGTGVSPLHF
TRBV20-1	TRBJ2-7	CSASAGRAYEQYF
TRBV20-1	TRBJ2-1	CSARGTSGRYNEQFF
TRBV5-1	TRBJ2-3	CASSSAGGAHNTQYF
TRBV7-2	TRBJ2-7	CASSLSGLADPTYEQYF
TRBV25-1	TRBJ1-1	CASRTPGMDAEAFF
TRBV6-5	TRBJ2-2	CASRSGAFTGELFF